These T cell receptor beta chains were read from a single sample in a study of a mutant IDH1 vaccine in newly diagnosed glioma. Which antigens these TCRs recognize remains unknown. Generated by immunoSEQ multiplex PCR, the TCRdb table keeps only in-frame clones and is missing some. Among some 30,000 clones listed, approximately 87% were seen once. The sequencing here drew on PBMCs, taken from a glioma patient whose treatment included an IDH1 peptide vaccine. These receptors all stem from a man between 35 and 55 years old with glioma. Each CDR3 is given with its conserved first and last residue. D genes are given only for firm matches. Expanded clones are given a class, and other clones once, few, many or no size at all.

clone_size d_call j_call v_call cdr3_nt cdr3_aa
. . TRBJ2-1 TRBV6-4 TGTGTCAGCAGTGACAAGGGCCACAATGAGCAGTTCTTC CVSSDKGHNEQFF
. . TRBJ1-1 TRBV9 TGTGCCAGCAGCCGGAACACTGAAGCTTTCTTT CASSRNTEAFF
. . TRBJ1-1 TRBV28 TGTGCCAGCAGTTTAGAACTGAGAACTGAAGCTTTCTTT CASSLELRTEAFF
. . TRBJ1-5 TRBV6-1 TGTGCCAGCAGTGAAGTTTCCCGGCAGCCCCAGCATTTT CASSEVSRQPQHF
. . TRBJ2-4 TRBV5-1 TGCGCCAGCAGCTTTGGGGAGAGCCTTCTAGCCAAAAACATTCAGTACTTC CASSFGESLLAKNIQYF
. . TRBJ1-1 TRBV10-2 TGCGCCAGCACCGAAGCAGCTGCTAACACTGAAGCTTTCTTT CASTEAAANTEAFF
. . TRBJ1-1 TRBV19 TGTGCCAGTAGTATGCTCCCCGCGATGAACACTGAAGCTTTCTTT CASSMLPAMNTEAFF
. TRBD1 TRBJ1-1 TRBV5-1 TGCGCTAGCAGCTTGGCCTTGGGGACAGGGCAGAACACTGAAGCTTTCTTT CASSLALGTGQNTEAFF
. . TRBJ1-1 TRBV30 TGTGCCGCATTACGGGGTATCCGCAACACTGAAGCTTTCTTT CAALRGIRNTEAFF
once . TRBJ1-2 TRBV10-3 TGTGCCATCCTTGGCGATGCCAGTCCCTATGGCTACACCTTC CAILGDASPYGYTF
. TRBD2 TRBJ2-7 TRBV7-6 TGTGCCAGCAGCTTAGCGCCCAGCGGGGGCTACGAGCAGTACTTC CASSLAPSGGYEQYF
. . TRBJ2-1 TRBV5-8 TGTGCCAGCCTTAAGGGCCACTCCTACAATGAGCAGTTCTTC CASLKGHSYNEQFF
. . TRBJ1-5 TRBV19 TGTGCCAGCCAGGTAGTAGGGTTGTACAATCAGCCCCAGCATTTT CASQVVGLYNQPQHF
once . TRBJ2-3 TRBV27 TGTGCCAGCAGTTTCCGGGGATCAGATACGCAGTATTTT CASSFRGSDTQYF
. . TRBJ1-6 TRBV6-1 TGTGCCAGCAGCATCAAGGGGCTGGGGAATTCACCCCTCCACTTT CASSIKGLGNSPLHF
once . TRBJ1-6 TRBV2 TGTGCCAGCAGTGCCGGCCGCCGTATAGGGTCACCCCTCCACTTT CASSAGRRIGSPLHF
. . TRBJ2-2 TRBV19 TGTGCCAGTAGTATTCCCGGGGTGAACACCGGGGAGCTGTTTTTT CASSIPGVNTGELFF
. . TRBJ2-5 TRBV28 TGTGCCAGCAGCTTCGGGGCTGGGGTTATCGGCCAAGAGACCCAGTACTTC CASSFGAGVIGQETQYF
few TRBD1 TRBJ2-7 TRBV29-1 TGCAGCGTCGCTCAGGGGGACCCATCTTACGAGCAGTACTTC CSVAQGDPSYEQYF
once TRBD2 TRBJ2-1 TRBV4-3 TGCGCCAGCAGCTCGTTAGCGGGAGGGCGGAATGAGCAGTTCTTC CASSSLAGGRNEQFF
. TRBD2 TRBJ2-2 TRBV6-6 TGTGCCAGCAGTCCCGAGCGGGAGAGGGTCGGGGAGCTGTTTTTT CASSPERERVGELFF
once . TRBJ1-4 TRBV11-2 TGTGCCAGCAGCTCCCTCGGCGAGGGAATTAATGAAAAACTGTTTTTT CASSSLGEGINEKLFF
. TRBD1 TRBJ1-1 TRBV4-2 TGTGCCAGCAGCCGAGGGGGCGCGAACACTGAAGCTTTCTTT CASSRGGANTEAFF
. TRBD1 TRBJ1-1 TRBV29-1 TGCAGCGGACGGACAGGGGGGAACACTGAAGCTTTCTTT CSGRTGGNTEAFF
. . TRBJ1-1 TRBV30 TGTGCCTGGAGCCATGGATCGAACACTGAAGCTTTCTTT CAWSHGSNTEAFF
. TRBD1 TRBJ1-1 TRBV19 TGTGCCAGTAGTATTGGAGCGGGACAGGGGGTAGAAGCTTTCTTT CASSIGAGQGVEAFF
. . TRBJ1-1 TRBV6-6 TGTGCCAGCAGTTCGACAGGACGCTATGAAGCTTTCTTT CASSSTGRYEAFF
. TRBD1 TRBJ2-1 TRBV2 TGTGCCAGCAGTGAATTAGGGACAGGGGACAATGAGCAGTTCTTC CASSELGTGDNEQFF
. TRBD1 TRBJ1-3 TRBV29-1 TGCAGCGTTCGGACAGGTTTCTCTGGAAACACCATATATTTT CSVRTGFSGNTIYF
. . TRBJ2-2 TRBV11-1 TGTGCCAGCAGCTCTTTAAGGGTCGGGACCGGGGAGCTGTTTTTT CASSSLRVGTGELFF
. TRBD1 TRBJ2-1 TRBV6-1 TGTGCCAGCAGCGACAGGGGGCGCGGCAATGAGCAGTTCTTC CASSDRGRGNEQFF
. . TRBJ1-5 TRBV19 TGTGCCAGTAGAAGTCGGGGTGAGGGTCAGCCCCAGCATTTT CASRSRGEGQPQHF
. . TRBJ1-1 TRBV5-8 TGTGCCAGCAGCCGACAGCTCGGGAACACTGAAGCTTTCTTT CASSRQLGNTEAFF
. TRBD1 TRBJ1-1 TRBV7-9 TGTGCCAGCAGCTTAGCCAGACAGGGGAACACTGAAGCTTTCTTT CASSLARQGNTEAFF
once TRBD1 TRBJ1-2 TRBV9 TGTGCCAGCAGCCCTTCCGGACAGGATGAGCGCGGCTACACCTTC CASSPSGQDERGYTF
. TRBD1 TRBJ1-5 TRBV2 TGTGCCAGCAGTGGGACAGGGGGACAGCCCCAGCATTTT CASSGTGGQPQHF
. TRBD1 TRBJ1-1 TRBV29-1 TGCAGCGCCGACAGGGTTGCGAACACTGAAGCTTTCTTT CSADRVANTEAFF